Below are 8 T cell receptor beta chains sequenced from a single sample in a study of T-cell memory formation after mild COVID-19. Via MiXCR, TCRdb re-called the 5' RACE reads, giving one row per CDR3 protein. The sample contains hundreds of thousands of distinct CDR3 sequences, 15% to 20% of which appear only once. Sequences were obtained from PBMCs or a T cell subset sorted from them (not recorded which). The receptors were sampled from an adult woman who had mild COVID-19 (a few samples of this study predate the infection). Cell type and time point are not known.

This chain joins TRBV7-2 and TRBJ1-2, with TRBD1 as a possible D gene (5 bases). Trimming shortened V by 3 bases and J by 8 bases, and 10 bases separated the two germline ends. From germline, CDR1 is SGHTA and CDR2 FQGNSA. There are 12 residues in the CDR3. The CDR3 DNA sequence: TGTGCCAGCAGCTTTGGACAAACCGGCTACACCTTC. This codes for CASSFGQTGYTF.

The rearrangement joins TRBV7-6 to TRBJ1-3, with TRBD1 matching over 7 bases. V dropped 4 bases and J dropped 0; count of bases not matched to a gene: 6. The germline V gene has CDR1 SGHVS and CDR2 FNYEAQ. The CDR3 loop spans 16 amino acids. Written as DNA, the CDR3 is TGTGCCAGCAGCTCTTGGACAGGCCGCTCTGGAAACACCATATATTTT. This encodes CASSSWTGRSGNTIYF.

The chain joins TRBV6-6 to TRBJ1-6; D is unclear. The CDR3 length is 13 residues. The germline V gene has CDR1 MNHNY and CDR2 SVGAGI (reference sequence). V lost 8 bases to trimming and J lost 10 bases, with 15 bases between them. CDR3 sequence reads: CASGKGLESPLHF. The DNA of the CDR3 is TGTGCCAGCGGTAAAGGTTTGGAATCACCCCTCCACTTT.

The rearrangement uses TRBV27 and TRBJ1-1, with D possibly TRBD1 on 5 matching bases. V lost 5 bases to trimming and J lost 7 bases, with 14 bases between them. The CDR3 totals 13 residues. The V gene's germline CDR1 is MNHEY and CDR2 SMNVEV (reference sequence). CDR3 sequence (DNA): TGTGCCAGCAGTCCTCGAGCAGGGATTGAAGCTTTCTTT. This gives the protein CASSPRAGIEAFF.

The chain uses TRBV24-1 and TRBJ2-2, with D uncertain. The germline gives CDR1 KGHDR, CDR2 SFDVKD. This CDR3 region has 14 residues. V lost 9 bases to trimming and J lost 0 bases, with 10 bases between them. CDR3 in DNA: TGTGCCACCCAAGAATTAACGAACACCGGGGAGCTGTTTTTT. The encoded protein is CATQELTNTGELFF.

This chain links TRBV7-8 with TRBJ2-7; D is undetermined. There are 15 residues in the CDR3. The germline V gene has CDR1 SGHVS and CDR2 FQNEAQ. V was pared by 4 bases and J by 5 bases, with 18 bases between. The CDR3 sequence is CASSYKLGNGHEQYF. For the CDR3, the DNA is TGTGCCAGCAGCTATAAGCTGGGCAACGGCCACGAGCAGTACTTC.

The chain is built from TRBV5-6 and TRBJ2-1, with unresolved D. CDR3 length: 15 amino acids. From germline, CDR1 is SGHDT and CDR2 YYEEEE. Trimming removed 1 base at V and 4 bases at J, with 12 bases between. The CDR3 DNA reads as TGTGCCAGCAGCTTGAGAAGGACCCAATACAATGAGCAGTTCTTC. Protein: CASSLRRTQYNEQFF.

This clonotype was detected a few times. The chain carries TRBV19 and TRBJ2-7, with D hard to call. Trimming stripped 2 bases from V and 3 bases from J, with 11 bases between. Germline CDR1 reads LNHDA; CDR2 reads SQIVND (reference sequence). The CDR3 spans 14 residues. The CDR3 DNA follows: TGTGCCAGTAGTATAACTCTTTCGGGCTACGAGCAGTACTTC. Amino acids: CASSITLSGYEQYF.